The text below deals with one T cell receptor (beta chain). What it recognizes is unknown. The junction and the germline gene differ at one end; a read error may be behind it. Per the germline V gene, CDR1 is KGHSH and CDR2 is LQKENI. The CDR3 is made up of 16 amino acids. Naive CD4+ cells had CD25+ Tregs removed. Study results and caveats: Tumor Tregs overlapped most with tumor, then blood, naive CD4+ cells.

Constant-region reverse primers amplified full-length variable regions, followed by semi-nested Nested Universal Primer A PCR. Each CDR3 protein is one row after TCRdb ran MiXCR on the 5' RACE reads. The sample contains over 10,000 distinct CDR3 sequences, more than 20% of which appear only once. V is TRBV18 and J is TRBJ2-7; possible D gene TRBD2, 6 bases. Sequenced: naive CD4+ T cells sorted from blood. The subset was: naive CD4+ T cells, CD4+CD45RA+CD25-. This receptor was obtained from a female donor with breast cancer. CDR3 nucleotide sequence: TGTGCCAGCTCAAAGGGACTTCAGGGCGGCTCCTACAAGCAGTACTTC. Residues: CASSKGLQGGSYKQYF.